The clone carrying this T cell receptor beta chain appeared a few times. Antigen specificity is unknown. This entry belongs to a study of cytomegalovirus exposure and HLA in healthy donors. About the study: Of 398 genotyped donors, about 81% clustered with self-reported Caucasian donors. The study's findings and limits: Most subjects' HLA-A and HLA-B alleles were reportedly predicted from TCR beta sequences.

PCR employed 60 Vbeta and 13 Jbeta primers. The table came from immunoSEQ multiplex PCR; TCRdb's copy has only in-frame clones and leaves some out. The sample has roughly 120,000 clones, 60% to 80% seen once. This CDR3 has 14 amino acids. Germline loops: CDR1 MDHEN, CDR2 SYDVKM. Trimming removed 6 bases at V and 6 bases at J, with 17 bases between. The TCR originated in a man aged 18-30 years in good health and CMV-seropositive. Sample: PBMCs. This chain connects TRBV28 to TRBJ1-1, with D possibly being TRBD1 (6 bases). CDR3: CASRLRGSWSEAFF. The CDR3 DNA follows: TGTGCCAGCAGACTCAGGGGTTCATGGTCTGAAGCTTTCTTT.